This TCR delta chain emerged from a study of Vδ1+ human thymocytes. Extracted RNA was reverse transcribed into cDNA. CDR3 amplicons came from multiplex PCR with pooled V-gene forward and constant-region reverse primers. With CATT, TCRdb re-called clones from the multiplex PCR reads. The sample lists more than 50,000 delta-chain clones, around 15% occurring once. With respect to this clone: Its antigen is currently unknown. Other nucleotide sequences in the sample specify the same CDR3.

Findings and limits, study-wide: Thymic TRG and TRD repertoires appeared highly polyclonal. TRG sequences recurred across donors, whereas TRD sequences stayed essentially private.

Trimming took 5 bases from V and 0 from J, leaving 22 bases between them. CDR1 is TSWWSYY, CDR2 QGS, per germline. The CDR3 contains 18 residues. The chain joins TRDV1 to TRDJ1; D might be TRDD3 (5 bases). This receptor was taken from a girl under two years old who had congenital heart surgery. Sequences were obtained from Vdelta1+ gamma-delta thymocytes from the thymus. Subset described: FACS-sorted CD3+ TCRalphabeta- TCRVdelta1+ TCRVdelta2- thymocytes. The CDR3 DNA sequence: TGTGCTCTTGGGAAAGACGAGACAGGGATGCCTCACACCGATAAACTCATCTTT. Protein sequence: CALGKDETGMPHTDKLIF.